This T cell receptor beta chain was recovered during a study of OX40 agonist ivuxolimab in advanced cancers. Background on the study: All patients had ivuxolimab intravenously every 2 weeks at 0.01 to 10 mg/kg. The mean age was approximately 60 years, ranging from about 20 to 79, with approximately 85% of participants male.

The timepoints at which blood was sampled were baseline, cycle 4 day 1, and cycle 7 day 1. Assay used: immunoSEQ multiplex PCR; TCRdb lists only in-frame clones, some missing. The data hold fewer than 65,000 clones, with roughly 86% observed a single time. There are 14 residues in the CDR3. Germline-derived CDR1 and CDR2 are SEHNR and FQNEAQ (reference sequence). The J segment lost 4 bases and the V segment lost 1 base, leaving 2 bases of the junction unmatched. This sample comprised CD4+ or CD8+ T cells sorted from blood, obtained in a trial of the OX40 agonist ivuxolimab. This sequence was found in an adult with an advanced solid tumor such as melanoma, head and neck, liver or kidney cancer. The chain is built from TRBV7-9 and TRBJ1-1, with 8 bases that match TRBD1. CDR3 amino acids: CASSLGQGATEAFF. As DNA, the CDR3 is TGTGCCAGCAGCTTAGGGCAGGGGGCCACTGAAGCTTTCTTT.